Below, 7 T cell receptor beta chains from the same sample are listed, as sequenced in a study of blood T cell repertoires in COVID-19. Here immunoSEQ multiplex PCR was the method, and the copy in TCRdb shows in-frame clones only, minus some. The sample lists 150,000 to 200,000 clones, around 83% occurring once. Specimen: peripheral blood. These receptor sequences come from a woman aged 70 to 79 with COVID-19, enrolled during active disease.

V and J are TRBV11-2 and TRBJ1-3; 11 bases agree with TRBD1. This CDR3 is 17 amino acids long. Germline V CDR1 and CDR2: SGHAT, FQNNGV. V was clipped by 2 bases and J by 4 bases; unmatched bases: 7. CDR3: CASSLFGQGAKGNTIYF. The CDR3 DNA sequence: TGTGCCAGCAGCTTATTTGGACAGGGGGCGAAAGGAAACACCATATATTTT.

The CDR3 protein is CASSLLLAGEETQYF. Written as DNA, the CDR3 is TGTGCCAGCAGTCTTCTCCTAGCGGGAGAAGAGACCCAGTACTTC. The V gene is TRBV13, the J gene TRBJ2-5, with TRBD2 identical over 10 bases. The CDR3 totals 15 residues. Germline CDR1 is PRHDT and CDR2 is FYEKMQ (reference sequence). Unmatched junction bases numbered 7, after V lost 6 bases and J lost 3 bases.

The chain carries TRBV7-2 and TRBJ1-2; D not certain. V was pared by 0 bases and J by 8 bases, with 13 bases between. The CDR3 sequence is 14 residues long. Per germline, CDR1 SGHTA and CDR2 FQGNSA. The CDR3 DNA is TGTGCCAGCAGCTTAGCGGAGGGAAGCGGCGGCTACACCTTC. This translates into CASSLAEGSGGYTF. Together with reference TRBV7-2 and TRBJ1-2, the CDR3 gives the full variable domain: GAGVSQSPSNKVTEKGKDVELRCDPISGHTALYWYRQSLGQGLEFLIYFQGNSAPDKSGLPSDRFSAERTGGSVSTLTIQRTQQEDSAVYLCASSLAEGSGGYTFGSGTRLTVV.

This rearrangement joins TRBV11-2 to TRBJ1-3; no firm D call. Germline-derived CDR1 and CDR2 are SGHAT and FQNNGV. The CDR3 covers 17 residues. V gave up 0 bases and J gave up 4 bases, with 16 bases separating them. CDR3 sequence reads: CASSLDPTLLFGNTIYF. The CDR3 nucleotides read TGTGCCAGCAGCTTAGATCCGACTCTTCTCTTCGGAAACACCATATATTTT.

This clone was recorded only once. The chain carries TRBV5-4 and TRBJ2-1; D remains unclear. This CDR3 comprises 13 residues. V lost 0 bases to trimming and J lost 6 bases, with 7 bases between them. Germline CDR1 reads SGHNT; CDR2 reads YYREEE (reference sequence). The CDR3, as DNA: TGTGCCAGCAGCTTGGCGGCTAGCAATGAGCAGTTCTTC. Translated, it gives CASSLAASNEQFF.

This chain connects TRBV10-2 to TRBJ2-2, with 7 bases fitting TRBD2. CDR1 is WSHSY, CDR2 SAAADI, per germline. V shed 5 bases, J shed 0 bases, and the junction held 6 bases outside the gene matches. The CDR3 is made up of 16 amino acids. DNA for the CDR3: TGCGCCAGCAGTAACCCTAGCGGTGCGAACACCGGGGAGCTGTTTTTT. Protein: CASSNPSGANTGELFF.

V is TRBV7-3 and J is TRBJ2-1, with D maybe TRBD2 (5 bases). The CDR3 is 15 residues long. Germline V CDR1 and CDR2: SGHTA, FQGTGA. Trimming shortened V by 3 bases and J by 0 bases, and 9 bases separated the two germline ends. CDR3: CASSFTTSSYNEQFF. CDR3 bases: TGTGCCAGCAGCTTCACTACTAGCTCCTACAATGAGCAGTTCTTC.